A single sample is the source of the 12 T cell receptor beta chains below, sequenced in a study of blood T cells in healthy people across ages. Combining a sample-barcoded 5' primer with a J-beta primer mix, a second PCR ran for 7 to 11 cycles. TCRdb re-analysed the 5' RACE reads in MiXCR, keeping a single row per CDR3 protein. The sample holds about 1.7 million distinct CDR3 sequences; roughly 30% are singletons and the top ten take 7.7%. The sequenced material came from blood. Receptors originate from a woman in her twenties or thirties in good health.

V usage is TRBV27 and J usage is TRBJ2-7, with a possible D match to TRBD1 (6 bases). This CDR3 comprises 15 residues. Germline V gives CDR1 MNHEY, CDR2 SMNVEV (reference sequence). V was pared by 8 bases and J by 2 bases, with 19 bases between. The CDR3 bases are TGTGCCAGCTATCCTACAGGGAGTACTACCTACGAGCAGTACTTC. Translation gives CASYPTGSTTYEQYF.

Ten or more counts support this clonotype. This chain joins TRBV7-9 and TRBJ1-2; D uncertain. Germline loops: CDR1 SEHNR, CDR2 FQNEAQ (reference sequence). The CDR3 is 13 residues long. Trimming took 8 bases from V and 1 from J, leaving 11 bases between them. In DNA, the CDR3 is TGTGCCAGCGCCCTGACGGATAACTATGGCTACACCTTC. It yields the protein CASALTDNYGYTF.

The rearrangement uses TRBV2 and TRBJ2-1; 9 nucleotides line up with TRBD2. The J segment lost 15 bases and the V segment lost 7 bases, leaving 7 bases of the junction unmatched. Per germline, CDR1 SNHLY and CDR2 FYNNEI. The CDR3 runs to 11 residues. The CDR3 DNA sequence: TGTGCCAGCACAAGGCGGGGACTAGCGTTCTTC. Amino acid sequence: CASTRRGLAFF.

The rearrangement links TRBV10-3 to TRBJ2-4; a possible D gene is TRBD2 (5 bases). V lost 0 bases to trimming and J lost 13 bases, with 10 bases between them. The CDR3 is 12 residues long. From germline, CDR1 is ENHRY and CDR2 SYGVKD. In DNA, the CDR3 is TGTGCCATCAGTGAGTCACCTAGGGAGCAGTACTTC. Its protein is CAISESPREQYF.

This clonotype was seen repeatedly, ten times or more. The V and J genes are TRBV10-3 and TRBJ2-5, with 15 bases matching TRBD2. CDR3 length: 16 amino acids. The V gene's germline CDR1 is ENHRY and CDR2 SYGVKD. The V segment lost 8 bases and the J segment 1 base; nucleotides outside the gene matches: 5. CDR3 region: CAIGEGLAGGQETQYF. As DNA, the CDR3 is TGTGCCATCGGGGAGGGACTAGCGGGAGGCCAAGAGACCCAGTACTTC.

CDR3 sequence reads: CATSDLTNTGELFF. The CDR3 DNA reads as TGTGCCACCAGTGATTTGACGAACACCGGGGAGCTGTTTTTT. The genes are TRBV24-1 and TRBJ2-2; D not certain. Trimming shortened V by 0 bases and J by 0 bases, and 1 base separated the two germline ends. The CDR3 runs to 14 residues. Germline V gene sequence: CDR1 KGHDR, CDR2 SFDVKD.

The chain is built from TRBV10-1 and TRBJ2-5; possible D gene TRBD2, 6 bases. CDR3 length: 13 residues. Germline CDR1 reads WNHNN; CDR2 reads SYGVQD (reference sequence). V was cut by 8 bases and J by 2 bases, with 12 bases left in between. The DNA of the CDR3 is TGCGCCAGCGGGGGGACTCTTCAAGAGACCCAGTACTTC. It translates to CASGGTLQETQYF.

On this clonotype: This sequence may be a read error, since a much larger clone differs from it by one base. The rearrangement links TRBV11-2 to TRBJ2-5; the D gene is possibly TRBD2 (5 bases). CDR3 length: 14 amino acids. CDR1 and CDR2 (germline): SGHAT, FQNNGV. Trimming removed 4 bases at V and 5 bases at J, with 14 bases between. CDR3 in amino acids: CASSWEIIWETQYF. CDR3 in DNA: TGTGCCAGCAGCTGGGAGATTATATGGGAGACCCAGTACTTC.

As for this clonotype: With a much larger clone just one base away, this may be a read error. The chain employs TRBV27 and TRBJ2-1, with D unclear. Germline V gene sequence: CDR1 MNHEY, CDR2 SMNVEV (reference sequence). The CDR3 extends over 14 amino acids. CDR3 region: CAGRLRTAKNEQFF. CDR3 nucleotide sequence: TGTGCCGGCAGATTGAGGACCGCGAAAAATGAGCAGTTCTTC.

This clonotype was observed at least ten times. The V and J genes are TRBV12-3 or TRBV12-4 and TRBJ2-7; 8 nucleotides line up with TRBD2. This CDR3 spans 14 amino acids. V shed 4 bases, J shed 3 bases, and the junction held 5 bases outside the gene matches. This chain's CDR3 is CASSSGTSIYEQYF. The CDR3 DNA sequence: TGTGCCAGCAGTTCCGGGACTAGTATCTACGAGCAGTACTTC.

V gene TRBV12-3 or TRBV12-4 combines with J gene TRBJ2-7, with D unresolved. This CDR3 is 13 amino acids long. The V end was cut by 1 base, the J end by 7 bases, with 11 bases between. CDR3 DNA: TGTGCCAGCAGTTTAGTGTCGCCGTGGGAGCAGTACTTC. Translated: CASSLVSPWEQYF.

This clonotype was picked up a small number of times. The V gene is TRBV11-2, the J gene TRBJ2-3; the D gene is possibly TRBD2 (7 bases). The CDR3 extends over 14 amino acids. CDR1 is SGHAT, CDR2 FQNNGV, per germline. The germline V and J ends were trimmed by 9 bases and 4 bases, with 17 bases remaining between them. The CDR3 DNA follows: TGTGCCAGTAAATTCCGGGGGGCCTCAGATACGCAGTATTTT. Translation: CASKFRGASDTQYF.